Sequencing of this TCR beta chain was carried out in a study of molecular identifiers for immune sequencing clone quantification (dated by TCRdb to 2017 to 2018). About the full investigation: For a replicate experiment, RNA from roughly 18,000 or 92,000 naive CD8 T cells was divided into five aliquots, and four of the five aliquots were sequenced. The study was a methods study using CD8 T cells to benchmark molecular-identifier clustering-based TCR repertoire sequencing (MIDCIRS) and TCR RNA copy counting. Results and caveats for the whole study, not just this receptor: In CMV-specific effector cells, clones with more than 20 RNA copies contained over 98% of molecules, whereas in naive cells such clones contained under 1% of molecules. The naive libraries included spiked-in Jurkat TCR RNA (fewer than 11 copies' worth), and this Jurkat TCR RNA is not part of the donor repertoire. Without barcode sub-clustering, chimeric consensus sequences inflated TCR diversity; chimeras reached as high as 47%. Modeling gave about three recovered TCR RNA copies per cell versus 8 to 10 by digital PCR, implying about 30% capture efficiency. Spiked-in Jurkat TCR RNA equivalent to a single cell was reported to be detectable even among fewer than 1.2 million naive CD8 T cells. Identical TCR molecules sharing a barcode could cause highly expanded clone sizes to be underestimated.

Of note for this clonotype: This clone's antigen is unknown. Base qualities are missing; no much larger clone stands one base away.

The library was generated by PCR. Sequencing relied on a NextSeq 500. Bulk TCR libraries were made following a previously described method, with the TCR primers given in Table S5. Purification of total RNA was performed with the Qiagen AllPrep DNA/RNA kit. Reads from multiple sequencing runs of the same library were pooled before analysis. Under the source paper's analysis protocol: Reads were retained only if an exact TCR constant sequence was present, and the retained reads were trimmed to 150 nt and grouped according to their 12-nt molecular barcodes. Reads in each barcode group were sub-clustered using a 15% Levenshtein threshold, and a quality-weighted consensus sequence was built for each RNA molecule. Non-functional sequences were discarded, and so were lower-count sequences lying one edit away from another sequence. Barcode sub-clusters with fewer than 20% of the maximum read count were removed, based on fitting two negative binomial distributions. TCRdb took the public reads, trimmed them with fastp at Q25, ran MiXCR for clone calling and kept in-frame beta chains. Rows merge per CDR3 protein into single entries with the most common DNA and genes. These V and J calls derive from TCRdb rather than the authors' analysis. The sample table shows over 35,000 distinct CDR3 sequences, and 24% are seen once. In total, the top ten clones hold about 0.93% of the sample.

Between the V and J ends, shortened by 3 bases and 2 bases respectively, the junction contains 10 bases. CDR1 and CDR2, per the germline V gene, are KGHSH and LQKENI. The CDR3 has 14 amino acids, counting the end cysteine and phenylalanine. Just the 42-base CDR3 DNA is kept, in frame starting at base 1. Libraries of naive CD8 T cells were built from anywhere between about 17,000 and 1,000,000 sorted cells, with 10%, 30% or 50% of the purified RNA used. Naive CD8 T cells were FACS-sorted as CD8+CD4-CCR7+CD45RA+ on a BD FACSAria II into RLT Plus buffer. Detection sensitivity was tested by spiking Jurkat RNA equal to roughly nine TCR copies' worth into samples containing 20,000-1,000,000 naive CD8 T cells. CD8 T cells were enriched with RosetteSep CD8+ T Cell Enrichment Cocktail and Ficoll-Paque, followed by ACK red cell lysis.

The V and J segments used are TRBV18 and TRBJ1-1; confidence is insufficient to name the D gene. The clonotype was recovered from a human donor in good health. Some libraries in this study had Jurkat cell RNA spiked in. Sequencing was done on a sample of naive CD8+ T cells from blood, with Jurkat cell RNA spiked in. The cell subset or site label here, explained by the study, means: FACS-sorted CD8+CD4-CCR7+CD45RA+ naive T cells. CDR3 reads: CASSPRSANTEAFF. The nucleotides are TGTGCCAGCTCACCCCGTTCGGCCAACACTGAAGCTTTCTTT.